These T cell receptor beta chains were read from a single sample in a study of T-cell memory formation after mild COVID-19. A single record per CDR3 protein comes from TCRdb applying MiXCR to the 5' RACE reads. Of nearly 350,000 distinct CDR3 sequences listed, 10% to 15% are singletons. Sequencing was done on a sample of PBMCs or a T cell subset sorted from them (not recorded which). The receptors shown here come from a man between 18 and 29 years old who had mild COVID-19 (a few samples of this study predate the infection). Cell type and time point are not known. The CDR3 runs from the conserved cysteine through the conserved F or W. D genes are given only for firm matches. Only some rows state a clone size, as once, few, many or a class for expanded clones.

CDR3nt: TGTGCCAGCAGTGAACCTTCGGGGCCGAATCAGCCCCAGCATTTT
CDR3aa: CASSEPSGPNQPQHF
j_gene: TRBJ1-5
v_gene: TRBV6-1
len: 15
abundance: few
d_gene: -

CDR3nt: TGTGCCAGCCTTGTCGCGGGGGGGGCCGACAATGAGCAGTTCTTC
CDR3aa: CASLVAGGADNEQFF
j_gene: TRBJ2-1
v_gene: TRBV7-2
len: 15
abundance: many
d_gene: TRBD2

CDR3nt: TGCGCCAGCAGCTTGGTTCCTAGCGGGGGGAATGAGCAGTTCTTC
CDR3aa: CASSLVPSGGNEQFF
j_gene: TRBJ2-1
v_gene: TRBV5-1
len: 15
abundance: many
d_gene: TRBD2

CDR3nt: TGTGCCAGCACCTTGACAGGGGGCGAAGGAGAGACCCAGTACTTC
CDR3aa: CASTLTGGEGETQYF
j_gene: TRBJ2-5
v_gene: TRBV5-4
len: 15
abundance: few
d_gene: TRBD1

CDR3nt: TGTGCCAGCAGCGTAGCCTCGACTAACCCCAATGAGCAGTTCTTC
CDR3aa: CASSVASTNPNEQFF
j_gene: TRBJ2-1
v_gene: TRBV9
len: 15
abundance: -
d_gene: -

CDR3nt: TGTGCCAGCAGAGACCAGGGGGCTACCGGTACGCAGTATTTT
CDR3aa: CASRDQGATGTQYF
j_gene: TRBJ2-3
v_gene: TRBV6-4
len: 14
abundance: -
d_gene: TRBD1

CDR3nt: TGCGCCAGTTCGACTAGCGGGGCCATTACCGGGGAGCTGTTTTTT
CDR3aa: CASSTSGAITGELFF
j_gene: TRBJ2-2
v_gene: TRBV5-1
len: 15
abundance: few
d_gene: TRBD2

CDR3nt: TGTGCCAGCAGCTTGGGACAGGGCACGCAGCCCCAGCATTTT
CDR3aa: CASSLGQGTQPQHF
j_gene: TRBJ1-5
v_gene: TRBV7-9
len: 14
abundance: -
d_gene: TRBD1

CDR3nt: TGTGCCAGCAGCCAAGATACTAGCGGGTGGAATACGCAGTATTTT
CDR3aa: CASSQDTSGWNTQYF
j_gene: TRBJ2-3
v_gene: TRBV3-1
len: 15
abundance: few
d_gene: TRBD2

CDR3nt: TGCGCCAGCAGCTTGCTAGGGGACAATCAGCACCAGCATTTT
CDR3aa: CASSLLGDNQHQHF
j_gene: TRBJ1-5
v_gene: TRBV5-1
len: 14
abundance: -
d_gene: -

CDR3nt: TGTGCCACCGACTCGGGGGCCACAGATACGCAGTATTTT
CDR3aa: CATDSGATDTQYF
j_gene: TRBJ2-3
v_gene: TRBV15
len: 13
abundance: -
d_gene: -

CDR3nt: TGCGCCAGCAGCCAAGGCCCCCCGGGGCAAGAGACCCAGTACTTC
CDR3aa: CASSQGPPGQETQYF
j_gene: TRBJ2-5
v_gene: TRBV4-3
len: 15
abundance: -
d_gene: -

CDR3nt: TGTGCCAGCAGCTTTACCGGGACGAACACCGGGGAGCTGTTTTTT
CDR3aa: CASSFTGTNTGELFF
j_gene: TRBJ2-2
v_gene: TRBV7-9
len: 15
abundance: few
d_gene: -

CDR3nt: TGCAGTGCTTATAGTGCGGGGACTGGAAACACCATATATTTT
CDR3aa: CSAYSAGTGNTIYF
j_gene: TRBJ1-3
v_gene: TRBV20-1
len: 14
abundance: -
d_gene: -

CDR3nt: TGCAGCGTGGGGGGTGGGGGTTCCCCTGAAGCTTTCTTT
CDR3aa: CSVGGGGSPEAFF
j_gene: TRBJ1-1
v_gene: TRBV29-1
len: 13
abundance: few
d_gene: -

CDR3nt: TGTGCCAGCAGAAAACTCCAGGAGTTGGGTGAGCAGTTCTTC
CDR3aa: CASRKLQELGEQFF
j_gene: TRBJ2-1
v_gene: TRBV6-6
len: 14
abundance: few
d_gene: -

CDR3nt: TGTGCCAGCAGCGAGTATATGGGACTAGGAACAGATACGCAGTATTTT
CDR3aa: CASSEYMGLGTDTQYF
j_gene: TRBJ2-3
v_gene: TRBV9
len: 16
abundance: few
d_gene: TRBD2

CDR3nt: TGCGCCAGCAGTGGAGTAGCGGGCACAGATACGCAGTATTTT
CDR3aa: CASSGVAGTDTQYF
j_gene: TRBJ2-3
v_gene: TRBV5-1
len: 14
abundance: -
d_gene: -

CDR3nt: TGTGCCAGCAGCCTCCGGAGGACTCTGCGGGAGACCCAGTACTTC
CDR3aa: CASSLRRTLRETQYF
j_gene: TRBJ2-5
v_gene: TRBV7-3
len: 15
abundance: -
d_gene: -

CDR3nt: TGTGCCACCAGTGATCCTGGACAGGGGGAAGGGGAGACCCAGTACTTC
CDR3aa: CATSDPGQGEGETQYF
j_gene: TRBJ2-5
v_gene: TRBV24-1
len: 16
abundance: few
d_gene: TRBD1

CDR3nt: TGTGCCAGCAGTTACTCGGACATACCCTACGAGCAGTACTTC
CDR3aa: CASSYSDIPYEQYF
j_gene: TRBJ2-7
v_gene: TRBV6-2/TRBV6-3
len: 14
abundance: -
d_gene: -

CDR3nt: TGTGCCAGCAGCACCGGGACTAGCGGTGGGGAGCTGTTTTTT
CDR3aa: CASSTGTSGGELFF
j_gene: TRBJ2-2
v_gene: TRBV5-6
len: 14
abundance: few
d_gene: TRBD2

CDR3nt: TGTGCCAGAAGCGCTAGAACGAGCGAGCAGTACTTC
CDR3aa: CARSARTSEQYF
j_gene: TRBJ2-7
v_gene: TRBV7-9
len: 12
abundance: -
d_gene: -

CDR3nt: TGTGCCAGTCTCGCTACAGATACGCAGTATTTT
CDR3aa: CASLATDTQYF
j_gene: TRBJ2-3
v_gene: TRBV2
len: 11
abundance: -
d_gene: -

CDR3nt: TGTGCCAGCAGCTTAGCCGGGACAGCTTCACCCCTCCACTTT
CDR3aa: CASSLAGTASPLHF
j_gene: TRBJ1-6
v_gene: TRBV7-2
len: 14
abundance: -
d_gene: TRBD1

CDR3nt: TGTGCCAGCAGTGTGGGTCCCCGGGGCGGTGAGCAGTTCTTC
CDR3aa: CASSVGPRGGEQFF
j_gene: TRBJ2-1
v_gene: TRBV2
len: 14
abundance: few
d_gene: -